This record concerns one TCR beta chain sequence. The antigen it recognizes is unknown. No base qualities exist here, and no much larger clone lies one base off it. The data belong to a study of cytomegalovirus exposure and HLA in healthy donors (dated by TCRdb to 2016 to 2017). As for the study more broadly: An earlier analysis of around 600 of the donors reported 276 Gb of sequence data and some 120 million unique TCR beta sequences from about 200 million T cells. An early release that covered approximately 600 HLA-typed donors contained approximately 300 gigabases of sequencing data and tens of millions of unique TCR sequences. The genetic ancestry cluster associated with self-reported Caucasian donors included over 80% of the approximately 430 genotyped donors. The study aimed to test whether signatures of past pathogen exposure could be identified by cataloging public T cell receptors. The T cell repertoires of under 750 subjects were profiled by immunosequencing and related to cytomegalovirus serostatus. Besides the first cohort of hundreds of subjects, a separate validation cohort made up of some 110 different subjects was used. To predict cytomegalovirus infection status, the study brought together high-throughput TCR immunosequencing, statistical association of individual TCRs with disease status, and machine learning. A later analysis re-examined previously published TCR beta repertoires from 600 to 700 donors and added high-resolution HLA genotyping to investigate patterns of TCR occurrence. Rather than using new phenotypic data, the later analysis identified candidate immune exposures from TCR beta sequences and from how often those sequences occurred across donors. To decide whether each TCR beta V gene segment behaved as functional or pseudogenic, an earlier analysis of 587 of the donors relied on high-throughput TCR beta sequencing. Alongside the repertoire data, information on donor age, sex, ethnicity and CMV serostatus was compiled. In a later genetic analysis, genome-wide SNP genotypes for about 55% of the roughly 670 donors were used, and that subset was treated as a discovery cohort. All discovery cohort repertoires had been generated on a single sequencing platform. Class I and class II HLA loci were covered by the typing at four-digit resolution. Typing coverage differed by locus: A, B, C, DRB1 and DQB1 were typed in roughly 629-630 donors, DQA1 in approximately 520, DPA1 in 600 to 610, and DPB1 in just under 490. Roughly 5 DR-DQ haplotypes were handled as single units for association and clustering, since linkage in the cohort was strong. Across 398 genotyped donors of the cohort, an average of approximately 220,000 unique TCR beta nucleotide sequences per donor were sequenced, and around 20% of those sequences were non-productive. Broad study findings and their caveats: A later analysis found that most CMV-associated TCR beta chains appeared HLA-restricted, with HLA associations seemingly driven largely by CMV exposure. Most TCR sequences were observed very rarely across donors, whereas some public TCRs were present in many individuals. A later genetic analysis reported fewer N-insertions in productive TCRs among donors in an Asian-associated ancestry cluster than the approximately 670-donor mean. A later analysis associated 15,000 or so TCR beta sequences with specific HLA alleles at a false discovery rate of 0.05. Because HLA typing was unavailable for some donors at each locus, only the typed subset was used in association tests. CMV serostatus was the only immune exposure information available for the cohort. In a later analysis, several top co-occurrence clusters were reported to appear linked to parvovirus B19, influenza, CMV and Epstein-Barr virus. The classifier was reported to diagnose cytomegalovirus status with high specificity and sensitivity in both the original cohort and the validation cohort. According to the authors, the approach could potentially be generalized to other disease states and immunological phenotypes. A further reported finding was that TCR beta sequences accurately predicted the HLA-A and HLA-B alleles for most subjects in the first cohort. Sequencing depth was assumed to be roughly uniform across donors in the presence/absence analyses, though that assumption may not hold. In a later analysis, HLA-associated TCR beta chains showed more clonal expansion and lower generation probabilities than non-associated chains that were equally common. The earlier analysis of 587 of the donors excluded some 15 rarely observed V segments, including chromosome 9 orphons, because counts were too low. In the study, 150 to 200 TCR beta chains were listed as associated with cytomegalovirus. A few of the identified cytomegalovirus-associated TCR beta chains were confirmed in vitro to be specific for cytomegalovirus antigens. A later analysis found that TCR association rates varied across HLA loci, with DRB1 alleles showing the most associated TCRs and HLA-C alleles the fewest. The cohort was sequenced for TCR beta chains only, and without alpha or paired-chain data the features that could be detected were limited. A later genetic analysis associated a missense DCLRE1C variant with V-gene and J-gene trimming of TCR beta chains, and an independent cohort replicated the association. Broadly in line with IMGT annotations, most TCR beta V segments showed up in productive rearrangements about 87% or about 30% of the time in an earlier analysis of around 600 of the donors. When HLA alleles, especially DR and DQ, strongly co-occurred, TCR associations were difficult to assign to individual alleles. The sequencing pipeline was judged likely to have produced a cluster of highly shared sequence variants as a technical artifact. Some IMGT-functional V segments, including TRBV6-2 and TRBV6-3, could not be told apart with the 87-base-pair reads, so those segments were excluded. Correlated functional status among segregating V segments might be attributable to linkage disequilibrium, but an unknown experimental factor could not be ruled out.

In total, over 600 healthy bone marrow donors made up the cohort. All cohort members were sampled while nominally healthy, although unrecorded immune exposures were likely present. The donor tested CMV seronegative, placing the donor among the roughly 400 seronegative members of the cohort. A peripheral blood sample was collected from each donor, and TCR beta sequencing was performed on peripheral blood mononuclear cells. The Qiagen DNeasy Blood Extraction Kit was used to extract genomic DNA from the blood cell samples. Libraries were built with the immunoSEQ multiplex PCR assay. For the multiplex PCR, a mixture combining 60 forward primers for TCR Vbeta segments and 13 reverse primers for TCR Jbeta segments was used. A multiplex PCR assay on genomic DNA amplified the CDR3 region of rearranged TCR beta genes. The amplified TCR beta libraries were sequenced on the Illumina HiSeq System as 87-base-pair reads. Per the original workflow: A later analysis tallied around 87 million unique TCR beta chains across the 600 to 700 repertoires, and about 10 million of those chains were shared by two or more donors. To remove PCR and sequencing errors, raw reads were error-corrected and collapsed into unique sequences using a nearest-neighbor algorithm that merged closely related sequences. CDR3 sequences were aligned to IMGT reference sequences to assign V, D and J gene segments. For a sequence to be retained, a match of at least six nucleotides was required to both a V gene segment and a J gene segment. Rearrangements were classified as productive when the CDR3 lacked stop codons and remained in frame with V and J, and all other rearrangements were classified as non-productive. CDR3 was defined by IMGT convention, running from the second conserved V-encoded cysteine to the conserved J-encoded phenylalanine. In an earlier analysis of approximately 590 of the donors, sequences lacking an unambiguous match to a single V gene segment were excluded. In an earlier analysis of 587 of the donors, V segments were called functional above 56.7% productive rearrangements and were called segregating when the between-donor standard deviation exceeded 5%. A statistical classification framework was developed to diagnose cytomegalovirus status using the catalog of TCR beta chain sequences. A later analysis assigned V and J genes by comparing TCR nucleotide sequences with IMGT/GENE-DB human TR gene sequences. Using the TCRdist pipeline, a later analysis assigned CDR3 sequences along with most-parsimonious VDJ recombination scenarios. In a later analysis, each TCR beta chain was defined by its CDR3 amino acid sequence together with its V-gene family, and reads lacking a unique V-gene family were excluded. To address suspected cross-contamination and a sequencing artifact, a later analysis removed over 500 highly shared, low-generation-probability nucleotide sequences. In a later analysis, a clonal expansion index was calculated for each public chain from normalized within-repertoire ranks of inferred template counts. In a later analysis, generation probabilities were computed using a VDJ recombination model fitted to out-of-frame rearrangements, and the results were checked against IGoR. In a later analysis, TCR-TCR, TCR-HLA and TCR-CMV co-occurrence was scored with hypergeometric tests, and a repertoire-size bias correction was applied to TCR pairs. In a later analysis, false discovery rates were estimated by permuting HLA or CMV assignments 20 times. A later analysis grouped co-occurring TCRs with DBSCAN, adding TCRdist sequence similarity when clustering within HLA-allele-positive subsets. For co-occurrence clustering, repertoires with fewer than 30,000 or more than 120,000 public chains were excluded, along with several repertoires with anomalous nucleotide sharing. TCRdb retrieved this table from immuneACCESS and kept in-frame rearrangements only. Not all clones are present; in checked studies, unresolved V genes account for under half, and no reason is known for the remainder. Clone size and V and J calls were adopted from that table, with D and trimming inferred from the DNA. In this sample the table shows about 220,000 clones, about 80% of which occur a single time. The top ten clones comprise around 0.63% of the sample.

The CDR3 holds 14 amino acids from the cysteine to the phenylalanine. The retained sequence is limited to the CDR3, 42 bases, with the frame set at the first base. V loses 6 bases of germline sequence and J loses 3 bases, and the interval between the two ends is 12 bases. From a lookup of the germline V gene (reference sequence), CDR1 and CDR2 are SEHNR and FQNEAQ. This receptor chain uses TRBV7-9 and TRBJ2-1, with the D segment identity uncertain. The TCR was taken from a man aged 18 to 30 in good health and CMV-seronegative. The sample taken for sequencing was PBMCs. At the DNA level, the sequence is TGTGCCAGCAGTCTCGACACAGACTACAATGAGCAGTTCTTC. This yields the protein CASSLDTDYNEQFF.